The table lists the clone carrying this TCR beta chain with a count of one. The data were taken from a study of radiotherapy plus CTLA-4 blockade in lung cancer. Sequencing was performed with immunoSEQ multiplex PCR; in TCRdb, only in-frame clones are kept and a portion is missing. The sample lists 53,000 or so clones, 86% occurring once. CDR3 size: 10 residues. Germline assignment: CDR1 DFQATT and CDR2 SNEGSKA (reference sequence). The V call is TRBV20-1, the J call TRBJ2-5; D is ambiguous. The J call may be wrong; the DNA end is better matched by TRBJ2-7. The TCR sequence derives from a human donor with non-small cell lung cancer that progressed on radiotherapy plus ipilimumab. Some clones in this sample may be carry-over from other donors' samples. This material consisted of peripheral blood, taken from a patient treated with radiotherapy plus ipilimumab. CDR3 in DNA: TGCAGTGCTAGAGATCACGAGCAGTACTTC. It specifies CSARDHEQYF.